This T cell receptor beta chain was captured in a study of blood T cell repertoires in COVID-19. Overall study context: Whether acute or convalescent, the COVID-19 samples came from the United States, Italy and Spain. The cDNA or gDNA used as material had been derived from T cells, B-cell-depleted T cells, or PBMCs.

In the original workflow: Cell counts per sample came from amplifying reference gene primers. Here immunoSEQ multiplex PCR was the method, and the copy in TCRdb shows in-frame clones only, minus some. That table gives V, J and clone size, and the DNA gave D and trimming. The sample yields 120,000 or so clones, more than 75% seen once. V was pared by 1 base and J by 1 base, with 11 bases between. Germline CDR1 is SGHTA and CDR2 is FQGNSA. The CDR3 has 16 residues. Sequencing used peripheral blood. The chain has TRBV7-2 and TRBJ2-1; D is uncertain. The TCR comes from a woman in her forties or fifties with acute or convalescent COVID-19. The CDR3 region is CASSLVATGSYNEQFF. CDR3 in DNA: TGTGCCAGCAGCTTAGTTGCTACCGGGTCCTACAATGAGCAGTTCTTC.